This T cell receptor beta chain was identified in a study of blood T cell repertoires in COVID-19. The assay was immunoSEQ multiplex PCR, and TCRdb's table has in-frame clones only and misses some. The table lists 130,000 or so clones, around nine tenths of them singletons. V trimming: 4 bases; J trimming: 5 bases; junction bases outside the gene matches: 4. The germline V gene encodes CDR1 LGHDT and CDR2 YNNKEL (reference sequence). The CDR3 has 14 amino acids. The clonotype comes from a human donor in a cohort sampled during active COVID-19. The source material was peripheral blood. This sequence joins TRBV3-1 (or the pseudogene TRBV3-2) and TRBJ1-5; 8 bases agree with TRBD1. The CDR3 here is CASSLTGGDQPQHF. CDR3 bases: TGTGCCAGCAGCCTTACAGGGGGGGATCAGCCCCAGCATTTT.